The entry that follows covers one TCR beta chain sequence. This sample is drawn from a study of long-term antiretroviral therapy in people with HIV. Germline CDR1 SNHLY, CDR2 FYNNEI. The CDR3 is made up of 13 amino acids. V lost 10 bases, J lost 0 bases, and 5 bases stayed unmatched. This was the immunoSEQ v3.0 assay at survey level. TCRdb keeps only in-frame clones here, not all; method: immunoSEQ multiplex PCR. This table has 40,000 to 45,000 clones, roughly 95% appearing once. This receptor was taken from a woman between 50 and 59 years old with HIV. The rearrangement uses TRBV2 and TRBJ1-1; 7 bases fit TRBD1. Sample: unsorted PBMCs, taken 3.7 years after starting antiretroviral therapy. Here the CDR3 reads CATRGTMNTEAFF. For the CDR3, the DNA is TGTGCCACCAGGGGGACCATGAACACTGAAGCTTTCTTT.